This TCR beta chain was identified in a study of OX40 agonist ivuxolimab in advanced cancers. Findings of the study overall: There was clonal expansion of CD4+ and CD8+ blood T cells by week 6 at 0.1 to 3.0 mg/kg.

Clones were read by immunoSEQ multiplex PCR, and TCRdb kept only the in-frame ones, dropping some. The data show tens of thousands of clones, approximately 93% seen once. Notes on this clone: As yet, its antigen is unknown.

CDR1 ENHRY and CDR2 SYGVKD come from the germline V gene. The CDR3 contains 14 residues. V was clipped by 2 bases and J by 5 bases, with 7 bases between them. This chain connects TRBV10-3 to TRBJ1-6; D is unresolved. This clonotype was obtained from an adult with an advanced solid tumor such as melanoma, head and neck, liver or kidney cancer. The sample consisted of CD4+ or CD8+ T cells sorted from blood, taken in a trial of the OX40 agonist ivuxolimab. The CDR3 is CAISEGSNNSPLHF. The CDR3, as DNA: TGTGCCATCAGTGAGGGCAGTAATAATTCACCCCTCCACTTT.